This T cell receptor beta chain was found in a study of CD8 T cells in Susac syndrome. Germline V CDR1 and CDR2: MNHEY, SMNVEV (reference sequence). There are 15 residues in the CDR3. The V segment lost 5 bases and the J segment 5 bases; nucleotides outside the gene matches: 8. The RNA, about 0.5 to 1 ug, was put through reverse transcription using random hexamers. Coverage of TCR beta CDR3 amplification by immunoSEQ multiplex PCR extended to 54 Vbeta and 13 Jbeta. One entry per CDR3 protein, called by TCRdb with MiXCR from the immunoSEQ multiplex PCR reads. The sample includes roughly 200,000 distinct CDR3 sequences, 85% to 95% seen only once; the top ten take 0.095% to 0.13%. TCR beta sequencing was performed on blood CD8+ and CD4+ T cells.

Sequencing was done on a sample of CD4+ T cells from PBMCs. J is TRBJ2-2 and V is TRBV27, with 7 positions matching TRBD1. The sequence was obtained from a human donor with Susac syndrome. The CDR3 nucleotides are TGTGCCAGCAGTGCCTGGACAGGCCGGACCGGGGAGCTGTTTTTT. Protein sequence: CASSAWTGRTGELFF.